This is a list of T cell receptor beta chains from one sample in a study of cytomegalovirus exposure and HLA in healthy donors. Sequencing was performed with immunoSEQ multiplex PCR; in TCRdb, only in-frame clones are kept and a portion is missing. The table shows about 160,000 clones, with 60% to 85% occurring only once. Sequences were obtained from PBMCs. The receptor source for this set is a woman aged 40-49 years in good health and CMV-seronegative. The CDR3 runs from the conserved cysteine through the conserved F or W. The order of the fields is V gene, J gene, D gene, clone size, CDR3 length, CDR3 protein, CDR3 DNA. The D gene is left open where the match is weak. A clone size is listed for some rows: how often the clone was seen (once, few, many), or a class if it is expanded.

TRBV19,TRBJ2-7,-,-,14,CASRRKDSIYEQYF,TGTGCCAGTAGAAGAAAGGACAGCATCTACGAGCAGTACTTC
TRBV6-6,TRBJ1-3,TRBD1,-,13,CASRQGTGNTIYF,TGTGCCAGTCGACAGGGTACTGGAAACACCATATATTTT
TRBV19,TRBJ1-1,TRBD1,-,15,CASRARQGSNTEAFF,TGTGCCAGTAGAGCCCGACAGGGTTCGAACACTGAAGCTTTCTTT
TRBV5-1,TRBJ2-3,-,few,14,CASSLAPQSDTQYF,TGCGCCAGCAGCTTGGCGCCCCAGTCAGATACGCAGTATTTT
TRBV5-1,TRBJ2-1,TRBD2,few,14,CASSNQASGDEQFF,TGCGCCAGCAGTAACCAGGCGAGCGGGGATGAGCAGTTCTTC
TRBV18,TRBJ2-2,-,once,16,CASSPFGRANTGELFF,TGTGCCAGCTCCCCCTTTGGCCGGGCGAACACCGGGGAGCTGTTTTTT
TRBV28,TRBJ1-2,-,few,13,CASRLQTNYGYTF,TGTGCCAGCAGGCTACAGACTAACTATGGCTACACCTTC
TRBV21-1,TRBJ1-5,-,-,20,CASSKTSPLTDRDSNQPQHF,TGTGCCAGCAGCAAAACAAGTCCCCTTACCGACAGGGACAGCAATCAGCCCCAGCATTTT
TRBV4-1,TRBJ2-5,TRBD1,few,17,CASRSSGFKGAGETQYF,TGCGCCAGCAGGTCGAGTGGGTTTAAGGGGGCCGGCGAGACCCAGTACTTC
TRBV5-1,TRBJ1-4,-,-,14,CASSPLAGSGKLFF,TGCGCCAGCAGCCCCTTGGCGGGGAGTGGGAAACTGTTTTTT
TRBV9,TRBJ2-5,-,-,14,CASSALGGAETQYF,TGTGCCAGCAGCGCTCTAGGGGGGGCGGAGACCCAGTACTTC
TRBV27,TRBJ2-7,TRBD1,-,15,CASSAARDSFYEQYF,TGTGCCAGCAGTGCGGCCCGGGACAGCTTCTACGAGCAGTACTTC
TRBV12-5,TRBJ2-7,TRBD2,-,16,CASGRGTSGGSYEQYF,TGTGCTAGTGGTCGGGGGACTAGCGGGGGATCCTACGAGCAGTACTTC
TRBV5-1,TRBJ1-1,-,-,16,CASSLAGGRAGTEAFF,TGCGCCAGCAGCTTGGCCGGGGGTCGGGCGGGCACTGAAGCTTTCTTT
TRBV7-9,TRBJ1-3,-,-,14,CASSFGQRENTIYF,TGTGCCAGCAGCTTCGGACAACGCGAAAACACCATATATTTT
TRBV7-2,TRBJ2-5,-,few,16,CASSSFRGANIRTQYF,TGTGCCAGCAGCTCCTTTCGGGGGGCCAACATCCGGACCCAGTACTTC
TRBV7-9,TRBJ2-1,-,once,16,CASSQNPGDSYNEQFF,TGTGCCAGCAGCCAAAATCCGGGGGACTCCTACAATGAGCAGTTCTTC
TRBV7-2,TRBJ2-7,-,-,14,CASSLGPGRYEQYF,TGTGCCAGCAGCTTAGGCCCAGGGAGGTACGAGCAGTACTTC
TRBV7-9,TRBJ2-1,TRBD2,-,16,CASSSDGLAANNEQFF,TGTGCCAGCAGCTCGGATGGACTAGCGGCAAACAATGAGCAGTTCTTC
TRBV5-1,TRBJ1-4,TRBD1,once,16,CASSGQGLGTNEKLFF,TGCGCCAGCAGTGGACAGGGCTTGGGGACTAATGAAAAACTGTTTTTT
TRBV5-5,TRBJ2-5,TRBD2,-,16,CASSLGGAGGLGTQYF,TGTGCCAGCAGCTTGGGCGGGGCCGGGGGGTTAGGGACCCAGTACTTC
TRBV6-5,TRBJ2-3,TRBD1,-,16,CASSYTHRGYTDTQYF,TGTGCCAGCAGTTACACGCACAGGGGATACACAGATACGCAGTATTTT
TRBV7-9,TRBJ1-3,-,few,18,CASSLNALGARYGNTIYF,TGTGCCAGCAGCCTAAACGCCCTAGGCGCCCGGTATGGAAACACCATATATTTT
TRBV7-8,TRBJ2-7,TRBD1,-,16,CASRPGTGVFNYEQYF,TGTGCCAGCAGGCCCGGGACAGGGGTCTTTAACTACGAGCAGTACTTC
TRBV21-1,TRBJ1-4,-,-,16,CASSNLTRGDWEKLFF,TGTGCCAGCAGCAATCTTACCCGCGGGGATTGGGAAAAACTGTTTTTT
TRBV25-1,TRBJ1-1,TRBD1,once,15,CASSLDRGRVTEAFF,TGTGCCAGCAGTCTCGACAGGGGGCGAGTCACTGAAGCTTTCTTT
TRBV6-5,TRBJ2-1,-,-,16,CASSYSVRGLWSEQFF,TGTGCCAGCAGTTACTCGGTCCGGGGTCTGTGGAGTGAGCAGTTCTTC
TRBV28,TRBJ1-2,TRBD1,-,15,CASSLSTGGSYGYTF,TGTGCCAGCAGTTTGTCCACAGGGGGCTCCTATGGCTACACCTTC
TRBV28,TRBJ1-1,TRBD1,-,12,CASRGGTGGVFF,TGTGCCAGCAGGGGCGGGACAGGGGGCGTTTTCTTT
TRBV4-1,TRBJ2-7,TRBD1,-,13,CASSSRTGGEQYF,TGCGCCAGCAGCTCAAGGACAGGGGGGGAGCAGTACTTC
TRBV5-1,TRBJ2-7,TRBD1,-,16,CASSSNGGQGNYEQYF,TGCGCCAGCAGCTCGAACGGGGGACAGGGAAACTACGAGCAGTACTTC
TRBV5-1,TRBJ1-1,TRBD1,-,13,CASNRQGNTEAFF,TGCGCCAGCAACCGACAGGGGAACACTGAAGCTTTCTTT
TRBV5-1,TRBJ1-1,-,-,13,CASSLRWNTEAFF,TGCGCCAGCAGCCTTCGGTGGAACACTGAAGCTTTCTTT
TRBV7-9,TRBJ2-1,-,-,13,CASSSGSYNEQFF,TGTGCCAGCAGCTCGGGGTCCTACAATGAGCAGTTCTTC
TRBV11-2,TRBJ1-6,-,-,15,CASSLGPGEGSPLHF,TGTGCCAGCAGCTTAGGGCCAGGGGAAGGTTCACCCCTCCACTTT